These 20 T cell receptor beta chains were sequenced from one sample in a study of T cell changes during pregnancy in multiple sclerosis (dated by TCRdb to 2018 to 2020). Library generation was performed with the immunoSEQ multiplex PCR assay. TCRdb provides this immuneACCESS table in a form limited to in-frame rearrangements. Some clones are lacking; in checked studies, under half of them reflect an unresolved V gene, and why the rest are absent is not known. The sample data list around 25,000 clones, and roughly 90% of these were observed just once. The ten largest clonotypes hold roughly a tenth of the sample. The material sequenced was CD8+ T cells from peripheral blood mononuclear cells, taken in the third trimester of pregnancy. The source of these receptors is a female donor in good health, enrolled as a control in a pregnancy study.

V usage is TRBV6-5 and J usage is TRBJ2-7; 9 bases are shared with TRBD1. This CDR3 contains 15 residues. Germline CDR1 MNHEY, CDR2 SVGAGI. After removal of 6 bases from V and 4 bases from J, the junction contained 10 bases not matched to a gene. The CDR3: CASSFTGGGWYEQYF. The CDR3 region has the DNA TGTGCCAGCAGCTTTACAGGGGGCGGGTGGTACGAGCAGTACTTC.

V gene TRBV7-3 combines with J gene TRBJ1-2, with no clear D. The germline V and J ends were trimmed by 4 bases and 2 bases, with 11 bases remaining between them. Germline V gives CDR1 SGHTA, CDR2 FQGTGA. The CDR3 covers 14 residues. The CDR3: CASSSPGINYGYTF. The CDR3, as DNA: TGTGCCAGCAGCTCACCGGGGATCAACTATGGCTACACCTTC. The variable domain in full, completed from reference TRBV7-3 and TRBJ1-2, reads GAGVSQTPSNKVTEKGKYVELRCDPISGHTALYWYRQSLGQGPEFLIYFQGTGAADDSGLPNDRFFAVRPEGSVSTLKIQRTERGDSAVYLCASSSPGINYGYTFGSGTRLTVV.

CDR3 region: CASSLGGGLTKETQYF. Written as DNA, the CDR3 is TGTGCCAGCAGTCTTGGAGGAGGGCTCACCAAAGAGACCCAGTACTTC. The chain employs TRBV27 and TRBJ2-5, with D maybe TRBD2 (6 bases). CDR3 length equals 16 residues. V was shortened by 5 bases and J by 3 bases, with 19 bases between the two germline ends. Per germline, CDR1 MNHEY and CDR2 SMNVEV (reference sequence).

The chain carries TRBV7-8 and TRBJ2-3; perhaps TRBD2 as D (5 bases). V was shortened by 3 bases and J by 2 bases, with 12 bases between the two germline ends. The CDR3 is 15 amino acids. Germline loops: CDR1 SGHVS, CDR2 FQNEAQ. CDR3: CASSFLLEDTDTQYF. The CDR3 nucleotides read TGTGCCAGCAGCTTTCTCCTGGAGGACACAGATACGCAGTATTTT.

The V call is TRBV4-1, the J call TRBJ2-1; 11 bases are shared with TRBD1. V shed 5 bases, J shed 7 bases, and the junction held 1 base outside the gene matches. Per germline, CDR1 MGHRA and CDR2 YSYEKL. The CDR3 length is 13 residues. The CDR3: CASSWDRGNEQFF. DNA for the CDR3: TGCGCCAGCAGCTGGGACAGGGGGAATGAGCAGTTCTTC.

The CDR3 loop reads CASSTSSYEQYF. The CDR3 DNA is TGTGCCAGCAGCACGAGCTCCTACGAGCAGTACTTC. The gene calls are TRBV5-6 and TRBJ2-7; D remains unclear. The CDR3 runs to 12 residues. CDR1 and CDR2 (germline): SGHDT, YYEEEE. Trimming removed 4 bases at V and 0 bases at J, with 5 bases between.

The V and J genes are TRBV27 and TRBJ2-1, with 13 bases lining up with TRBD2. CDR1 is MNHEY, CDR2 SMNVEV, per germline (reference sequence). CDR3 size: 14 residues. J gave up 4 bases and V 9 bases, and 3 bases lay outside the gene matches. The CDR3 loop is CASGLAGEYNEQFF. The CDR3, as DNA: TGTGCCAGTGGACTAGCGGGGGAATACAATGAGCAGTTCTTC.

The chain employs TRBV28 and TRBJ2-1; tentative D call: TRBD2 (5 bases). This CDR3 comprises 16 residues. V lost 4 bases to trimming and J lost 5 bases, with 18 bases between them. Per germline, CDR1 MDHEN and CDR2 SYDVKM. CDR3: CASSYGVRTSDNEQFF. CDR3 DNA sequence: TGTGCCAGCAGTTATGGAGTAAGGACTTCGGACAATGAGCAGTTCTTC.

In DNA form, the CDR3 reads TGTGCCAGCAGTTCGACAGATACGCAGTATTTT. Amino acid sequence: CASSSTDTQYF. The chain uses TRBV27 and TRBJ2-3; D gene ambiguous. The CDR3 consists of 11 residues. Trimming pared 4 bases from V and 3 bases from J, leaving 2 bases between. From germline, CDR1 is MNHEY and CDR2 SMNVEV (reference sequence).

The J gene is TRBJ1-1, the V gene TRBV10-3; D might be TRBD1 (6 bases). CDR3 length: 16 amino acids. Trimming cost V 3 bases and J 1 base, with 15 bases left between them. Germline values: CDR1 ENHRY, CDR2 SYGVKD. CDR3 in amino acids: CAISESFQGTNTEAFF. As DNA, the CDR3 is TGTGCCATCAGTGAATCTTTTCAGGGGACGAACACTGAAGCTTTCTTT.

V gene TRBV7-9 combines with J gene TRBJ2-1; a possible D gene is TRBD2 (6 bases). V was pared by 3 bases and J by 7 bases, with 16 bases between. Germline V CDR1 and CDR2: SEHNR, FQNEAQ (reference sequence). This CDR3 is 15 amino acids long. The CDR3 DNA follows: TGTGCCAGCAGCTTTTCGGAGACTAGGGGTAATGAGCAGTTCTTC. Protein product: CASSFSETRGNEQFF.

With respect to this clone: Other nucleotide sequences from this sample produce the same CDR3. The chain combines TRBV6-1 with TRBJ2-4; D call uncertain. This CDR3 is 12 amino acids long. The germline V gene has CDR1 MNHNS and CDR2 SASEGT. Trimming cost V 3 bases and J 7 bases, with 7 bases left between them. The CDR3 protein is CASSDPGNIQYF. The DNA of the CDR3 is TGTGCCAGCAGTGACCCAGGCAACATTCAGTACTTC.

The gene calls are TRBV5-1 and TRBJ1-1; no clear D. V was pared by 4 bases and J by 1 base, with 14 bases between. The V gene's germline CDR1 is SGHRS and CDR2 YFSETQ. The CDR3 has 15 residues. The CDR3 DNA reads TGCGCCAGCAGCCCCCCCTGGGAGGGGAACACTGAAGCTTTCTTT. Amino acid sequence: CASSPPWEGNTEAFF.

The V gene is TRBV10-3, the J gene TRBJ2-5; 9 nucleotides line up with TRBD2. Germline-derived CDR1 and CDR2 are ENHRY and SYGVKD. V gave up 10 bases and J gave up 5 bases; unmatched junction bases: 11. The CDR3 runs to 14 residues. The CDR3 reads CATYSGSFFETQYF. Here the CDR3 DNA reads TGTGCCACCTATAGCGGGAGCTTTTTTGAGACCCAGTACTTC.

V usage is TRBV13 and J usage is TRBJ2-2; a possible D gene is TRBD2 (6 bases). V was shortened by 6 bases and J by 6 bases, with 11 bases between the two germline ends. CDR3 length: 13 amino acids. Germline-derived CDR1 and CDR2 are PRHDT and FYEKMQ (reference sequence). The CDR3 coding sequence is TGTGCCAGCAGGTTAACTAGCCCCGGGGAGCTGTTTTTT. Residues: CASRLTSPGELFF.

The rearrangement links TRBV27 to TRBJ2-4, with TRBD1 as a possible D gene (5 bases). Trimming took 6 bases from V and 3 from J, leaving 15 bases between them. The CDR3 spans 15 residues. Germline CDR1 and CDR2: MNHEY and SMNVEV (reference sequence). The CDR3 bases are TGTGCCAGCAGCCCGACAGAGTACGACAAAAACATTCAGTACTTC. Its translation is CASSPTEYDKNIQYF.

V usage is TRBV27 and J usage is TRBJ1-1; D is perhaps TRBD1 (6 bases). From germline, CDR1 is MNHEY and CDR2 SMNVEV (reference sequence). CDR3 length: 14 residues. V was shortened by 3 bases and J by 0 bases, with 8 bases between the two germline ends. The chain's CDR3 is CASSFQGLNTEAFF. CDR3 DNA sequence: TGTGCCAGCAGTTTTCAGGGGCTGAACACTGAAGCTTTCTTT.

This chain connects TRBV6-1 to TRBJ2-1; 7 bases agree with TRBD2. The germline CDR1 and CDR2 sequences are MNHNS and SASEGT. J was trimmed by 1 base and V by 10 bases; bases with no gene match: 10. The CDR3 length is 15 residues. CDR3 loop: CATDKLAFSYNEQFF. CDR3 nucleotide sequence: TGTGCCACGGACAAACTAGCGTTTTCCTACAATGAGCAGTTCTTC.

The V and J genes are TRBV11-2 and TRBJ1-1; D possibly corresponds to TRBD1 (6 bases). The CDR3 covers 15 residues. Germline-derived CDR1 and CDR2 are SGHAT and FQNNGV. Trimming left V 2 bases short and J 3 bases short, with 13 bases between. CDR3 in DNA: TGTGCCAGCAGCTTAAGGCGAGGGGGAGACACTGAAGCTTTCTTT. Translation: CASSLRRGGDTEAFF.

The CDR3 DNA reads as TGTGCCAGCAGTTACTCGTCCCAGGGTTGGGAGACCCAGTACTTC. This gives the protein CASSYSSQGWETQYF. The chain employs TRBV6-5 and TRBJ2-5, with D possibly matching TRBD1 (5 bases). The CDR3 covers 15 residues. Germline V CDR1 and CDR2: MNHEY, SVGAGI. Trimming took off 0 bases at V and 5 bases at J, with 13 bases between the two ends.